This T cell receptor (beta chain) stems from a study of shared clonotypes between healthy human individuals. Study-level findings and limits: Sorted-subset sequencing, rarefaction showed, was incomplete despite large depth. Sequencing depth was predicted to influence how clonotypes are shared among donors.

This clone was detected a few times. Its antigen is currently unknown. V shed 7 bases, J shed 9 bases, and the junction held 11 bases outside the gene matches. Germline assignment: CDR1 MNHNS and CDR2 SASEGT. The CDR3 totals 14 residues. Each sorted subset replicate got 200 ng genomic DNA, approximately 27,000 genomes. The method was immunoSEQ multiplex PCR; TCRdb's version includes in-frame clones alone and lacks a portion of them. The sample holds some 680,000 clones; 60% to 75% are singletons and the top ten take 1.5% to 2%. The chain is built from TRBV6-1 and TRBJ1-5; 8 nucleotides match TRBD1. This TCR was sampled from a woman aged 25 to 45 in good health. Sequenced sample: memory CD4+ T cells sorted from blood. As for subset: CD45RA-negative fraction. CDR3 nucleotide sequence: TGTGCCAGCAAGCGGGACAGGCGCTTGTCGCCCCAGCATTTT. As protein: CASKRDRRLSPQHF.